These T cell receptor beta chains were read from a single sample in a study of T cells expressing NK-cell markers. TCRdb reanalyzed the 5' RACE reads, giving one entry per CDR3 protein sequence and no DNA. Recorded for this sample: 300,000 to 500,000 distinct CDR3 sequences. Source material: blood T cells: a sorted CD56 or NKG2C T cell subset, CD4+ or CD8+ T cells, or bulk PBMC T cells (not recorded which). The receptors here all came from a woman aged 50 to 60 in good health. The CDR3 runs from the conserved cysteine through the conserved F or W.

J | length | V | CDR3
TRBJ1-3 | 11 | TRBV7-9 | CASSDGPTIYF
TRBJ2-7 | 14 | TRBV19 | CASSSGRAFHEQYF
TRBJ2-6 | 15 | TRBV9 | CASSDSPSGANVLTF
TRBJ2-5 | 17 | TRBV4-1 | CASSYLTGGLHQETQYF
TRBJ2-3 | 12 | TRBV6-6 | CASTDNADTQYF
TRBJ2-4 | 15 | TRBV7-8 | CASSPPVPNLNIQYF
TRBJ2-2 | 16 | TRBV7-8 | CASSFSGRPNTGELFF
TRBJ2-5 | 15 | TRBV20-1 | CSARDPGTIQETQYF
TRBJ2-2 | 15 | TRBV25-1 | CASSVRELLSGELFF
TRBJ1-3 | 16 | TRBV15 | CATSTVGRASGNTIYF
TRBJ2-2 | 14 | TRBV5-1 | CASSWTGGTGELFF
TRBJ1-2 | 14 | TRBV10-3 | CAIRPAGGDYGYTF
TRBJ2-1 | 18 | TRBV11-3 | CASSLGGLAGGPYNEQFF
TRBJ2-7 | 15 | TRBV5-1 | CASSLFTGGEYEQYF